This T cell receptor beta chain originates from a study of blood T cell repertoires in COVID-19. This clone was seen only a few times. V was clipped by 0 bases and J by 4 bases, with 13 bases between them. The V gene's germline CDR1 is KGHSH and CDR2 LQKENI. The CDR3 contains 15 residues. The assay was immunoSEQ multiplex PCR, and TCRdb's table has in-frame clones only and misses some. The sample includes approximately 25,000 clones, around 74% seen only once; the top ten take around 7%. V usage is TRBV18 and J usage is TRBJ2-7, with D perhaps TRBD1 (5 bases). The source material was peripheral blood. The sequence was collected from a man over 45 with COVID-19, enrolled during active disease. The CDR3 region has the DNA TGTGCCAGCTCACCACCGAATTCAGGGCCGTACGAGCAGTACTTC. Protein sequence: CASSPPNSGPYEQYF.